One TCR beta chain is described in this entry. The table lists this clonotype with a few counts. Its antigen specificity is not known. Base quality data are lacking; no much larger clone is found one base away. This sample was taken from a study of identical twins (dated by TCRdb to 2016 to 2017). Study-level background: To test whether fetal clonotypes persist, this study deep-sequenced TCR alpha and beta repertoires from monozygotic twins, from unrelated adults of various ages, and from cord blood. To rule out contamination, replicate twin experiments were performed at different times with different library preparation protocols. The study at large found these results: The excess sharing between twins in beta out-of-frame sequences was weaker because fewer shared sequences reduced the signal-to-noise ratio. In monozygotic twins, recombination models systematically underestimated out-of-frame TCR alpha sharing, but the models matched the sharing seen between unrelated individuals. Abundant cord blood beta clonotypes had fewer insertions, young adult naive repertoires showed a similar but weaker trend, and memory repertoires showed no such trend. Out-of-frame TCR alpha sequences shared between twins showed an excess of low generation-probability sequences compared with coincidental sharing between unrelated individuals. Conclusions relied on cross-sectional statistical analysis, since the same donors could not be followed over many years. Zero-insertion analyses could be partly confounded by invariant T cells such as MAIT and iNKT, although diverse VJ usage argued against such confounding for most clonotypes.

Every donor in the study was a healthy Caucasian. The study also sequenced three unrelated non-twin adults: a male aged 18 to 30, a male aged 50 to 60 and a female aged 50 to 60. Miltenyi CD45RO+ enrichment and human naive T-cell isolation kits were used to isolate memory (CD45RO+) and naive T cells from PBMC. Libraries were made using 5' RACE. Instrument on record: Illumina HiSeq 2000. Template switching added a universal primer binding site, and the final cDNA carried a unique molecular identifier that allowed TCR cDNA molecules to be counted accurately. Specific primers in the conserved constant-segment region were used to synthesize first-strand cDNA for the TCR alpha and beta chains. To control for contamination, every cDNA library was double barcoded, receiving both a SMART-Mk sample barcode and Illumina barcodes. TruSeq adapter sequences along with Illumina sample barcodes were introduced in two successive PCR steps. TCR alpha and beta cDNA libraries were sequenced on the Illumina HiSeq platform with custom primers. The authors' analysis ran thus. Raw reads were processed with MiGEC to extract unique molecular identifiers, and MiXCR was used to determine CDR3 positions. For each individual, recombination models were inferred using an EM algorithm with the repgenHMM and IGoR tools. The tcR package in R was used for shared clonotype analysis, with sharing normalized by the product of cloneset sizes. Out-of-frame nonproductive sequences were analyzed to study raw recombination free of thymic and clonal selection effects. The public reads were reanalyzed by TCRdb: fastp trimming at Q25, MiXCR alignment, in-frame beta chains only. Rows are combined by CDR3 protein, so each entry shows the most common genes and DNA. For this entry, the V and J calls and clone size follow TCRdb and not the study's own pipeline. The sample data list approximately 700,000 distinct CDR3 sequences, and around 6% of these were observed just once. Around 1.7% of the sample belongs to the ten largest clones.

Material for sequencing was naive T cells sorted from blood. What the cell subset or site label conveys for this sample: cells isolated with a human naive T-cell isolation kit. The origin of this receptor is a man between 18 and 35 years old in good health.

The DNA is TGTGCCAGCAGCCGCCTCGGACAGGGTCCCTACGAGCAGTACTTC. Its coded protein is CASSRLGQGPYEQYF. Here the chain combines TRBV3-1 and TRBJ2-7, and TRBD1 matches 8 of the central bases. Here V drops 4 bases and J drops 2 bases, and the junction holds 7 bases not matched to any gene. Taken from cysteine to phenylalanine, the CDR3 has 15 residues. The only DNA kept is the CDR3, 45 bases in frame from the first base. From the germline V gene (reference sequence), CDR1 is LGHDT and CDR2 is YNNKEL.